This is a list of T cell receptor beta chains from one sample in a study of OX40 agonist ivuxolimab in advanced cancers. Generated by immunoSEQ multiplex PCR, the TCRdb table keeps only in-frame clones and is missing some. The sample contains fewer than 200,000 clones, 94% of which appear only once. Sample: CD4+ or CD8+ T cells sorted from blood, taken in a trial of the OX40 agonist ivuxolimab. The receptors were gathered from an adult with an advanced solid tumor such as melanoma, head and neck, liver or kidney cancer. Each CDR3 is given with its conserved first and last residue. The D gene is left open where the match is weak. Clone size, where shown, is once, few, many, or a class for clones that have expanded.

V: TRBV11-3
size: few
D: TRBD2
J: TRBJ2-3
DNA: TGTGCCAGCAGCTCCGGGACTAGCGGGGTCCCGCGGGATACGCAGTATTTT
CDR3: CASSSGTSGVPRDTQYF

V: TRBV6-5
size: -
D: -
J: TRBJ2-7
DNA: TGTGCCAGCAGTTATTATCGGGACTCACACTACGAGCAGTACTTC
CDR3: CASSYYRDSHYEQYF

V: TRBV28
size: once
D: -
J: TRBJ2-6
DNA: TGTGCCAGCAGACCCCGACAGGCTGCTGGGGCCAACGTCCTGACTTTC
CDR3: CASRPRQAAGANVLTF

V: TRBV2
size: -
D: -
J: TRBJ1-4
DNA: TGTGCCAGCAGTGTGCAGTCCGCAACTAATGAAAAACTGTTTTTT
CDR3: CASSVQSATNEKLFF

V: TRBV9
size: -
D: -
J: TRBJ2-5
DNA: TGTGCCAGCAGCGGGGGGTACCAAGAGACCCAGTACTTC
CDR3: CASSGGYQETQYF

V: TRBV6-5
size: -
D: -
J: TRBJ1-6
DNA: TGTGCCAGCAGTTACTGGGGAGCGAAGGCCTCCCCCCTCCACTTT
CDR3: CASSYWGAKASPLHF

V: TRBV5-1
size: -
D: -
J: TRBJ2-3
DNA: TGCGCCAGCAGCTTGGTGGGGGGAGACCGCACAGATACGCAGTATTTT
CDR3: CASSLVGGDRTDTQYF

V: TRBV2
size: -
D: -
J: TRBJ1-4
DNA: TGTGCCAGCTGGACCGGGAGAGCCGGGGAAAAACTGTTTTTT
CDR3: CASWTGRAGEKLFF

V: TRBV7-8
size: -
D: -
J: TRBJ1-5
DNA: TGTGCCAGCAGCTTATGGAGGGGAGCCAATCAGCCCCAGCATTTT
CDR3: CASSLWRGANQPQHF

V: TRBV6-1
size: -
D: -
J: TRBJ1-2
DNA: TGTGCCAGCAGTGAAGCGCAGGGCGGCTATGGCTACACCTTC
CDR3: CASSEAQGGYGYTF

V: TRBV27
size: -
D: TRBD1
J: TRBJ2-6
DNA: TGTGCCAGCAGTTTATCTCCCGGGACAGGGGGTCTCTCTGGGGCCAACGTCCTGACTTTC
CDR3: CASSLSPGTGGLSGANVLTF

V: TRBV19
size: -
D: TRBD1
J: TRBJ1-2
DNA: TGTGCCAGTAGCCTGACAGGGGACTATGGCTACACCTTC
CDR3: CASSLTGDYGYTF

V: TRBV28
size: -
D: -
J: TRBJ1-5
DNA: TGTGCCAGCAGTTTATTCCCAGGGCTTCAGCCCCAGCATTTT
CDR3: CASSLFPGLQPQHF

V: TRBV10-2
size: -
D: -
J: TRBJ2-4
DNA: TGCGCCAGCAGTGATATGGGGCTAGCCAAAAACATTCAGTACTTC
CDR3: CASSDMGLAKNIQYF

V: TRBV7-7
size: -
D: TRBD2
J: TRBJ2-1
DNA: TGTGCCAGCAGCGAGATAACTAGCGGGGGGGCTATCGCCTACAATGAGCAGTTCTTC
CDR3: CASSEITSGGAIAYNEQFF

V: TRBV10-1
size: few
D: -
J: TRBJ1-6
DNA: TGCGCCAGCAGTGTGGGAGGGAAGGATTCACCCCTCCACTTT
CDR3: CASSVGGKDSPLHF

V: TRBV7-3
size: -
D: -
J: TRBJ2-1
DNA: TGTGCCAGCAGCCCGCCTCCCTCAACAGGTTCCTACAATGAGCAGTTCTTC
CDR3: CASSPPPSTGSYNEQFF

V: TRBV19
size: -
D: -
J: TRBJ1-2
DNA: TGTGCCAGTAGTATCGCCCCGGGGAGCCCCCAACATGGCTACACCTTC
CDR3: CASSIAPGSPQHGYTF

V: TRBV4-1
size: -
D: TRBD1
J: TRBJ1-5
DNA: TGCGCCAGCAGCCAACCTTATCCGGGACAGAGCCCGGGTCAGCCCCAGCATTTT
CDR3: CASSQPYPGQSPGQPQHF

V: TRBV28
size: -
D: TRBD2
J: TRBJ2-7
DNA: TGTGCCAGCAGTTCCCCGGGACTAGCGAGCGAGCAGTACTTC
CDR3: CASSSPGLASEQYF

V: TRBV7-2
size: -
D: -
J: TRBJ1-6
DNA: TGTGCCAGCAGCTTACGTGGCGGCTATAATTCACCCCTCCACTTT
CDR3: CASSLRGGYNSPLHF

V: TRBV4-3
size: -
D: -
J: TRBJ1-2
DNA: TGCGCCAGCAGCCGGGACGCCACCGGGCTCACGCGGGATGGCTACACCTTC
CDR3: CASSRDATGLTRDGYTF

V: TRBV7-6
size: -
D: TRBD1
J: TRBJ2-7
DNA: TGTGCCAGCAGCCCCTTACCGGGACAGGGGGCTTACGAGCAGTACTTC
CDR3: CASSPLPGQGAYEQYF

V: TRBV19
size: -
D: -
J: TRBJ1-5
DNA: TGTGCCAGTGGCAATACAGGGTCGGGTAATCAGCCCCAGCATTTT
CDR3: CASGNTGSGNQPQHF

V: TRBV12-5
size: once
D: -
J: TRBJ1-6
DNA: TGTGCTAGTGGTTTGGAGCGCGTGGGGTCCTATAATTCACCCCTCCACTTT
CDR3: CASGLERVGSYNSPLHF

V: TRBV18
size: -
D: TRBD1
J: TRBJ1-6
DNA: TGTGCCAGCTCACCCGACAGGGGTGGATCACCCCTCCACTTT
CDR3: CASSPDRGGSPLHF

V: TRBV14
size: -
D: -
J: TRBJ2-5
DNA: TGTGCCAGCAGTGGAGCTCCCTTCACGGAGACCCAGTACTTC
CDR3: CASSGAPFTETQYF

V: TRBV5-1
size: -
D: TRBD1
J: TRBJ1-2
DNA: TGCGCCAGCAGCCCACAGGGACAGGAGGTGAATGGCTACACCTTC
CDR3: CASSPQGQEVNGYTF

V: TRBV6-5
size: once
D: TRBD1
J: TRBJ1-5
DNA: TGTGCCAGCAGTACGGGACAGGGGAGGTGGCAGCCCCAGCATTTT
CDR3: CASSTGQGRWQPQHF

V: TRBV7-2
size: -
D: -
J: TRBJ1-6
DNA: TGTGCCAGCAGCTTAGCCTACAGGGCCCGGGACCTCCACTTT
CDR3: CASSLAYRARDLHF

V: TRBV7-2
size: -
D: -
J: TRBJ2-3
DNA: TGTGCCAGCAGCTCAGGGGGGCGGGGCACAGATACGCAGTATTTT
CDR3: CASSSGGRGTDTQYF

V: TRBV11-3
size: -
D: -
J: TRBJ2-2
DNA: TGTGCCAGCAGCTTATTAGGTGGCACCGGGGAGCTGTTTTTT
CDR3: CASSLLGGTGELFF

V: TRBV27
size: -
D: -
J: TRBJ2-5
DNA: TGTGCCAGCTGCCGGTCCGTGGAGACCCAGTACTTC
CDR3: CASCRSVETQYF

V: TRBV19
size: -
D: -
J: TRBJ1-5
DNA: TGTGCCAGTAGTATGTCAGAGAACCAGCCCCAGCATTTT
CDR3: CASSMSENQPQHF

V: TRBV5-1
size: -
D: -
J: TRBJ2-3
DNA: TGCGCCAGCAGCTCCGGGACGGCGGCAGATACGCAGTATTTT
CDR3: CASSSGTAADTQYF

V: TRBV4-3
size: -
D: -
J: TRBJ1-5
DNA: TGCGCCAGCAGCCAAGATACCCCGAACAGGGCGGGCAATCAGCCCCAGCATTTT
CDR3: CASSQDTPNRAGNQPQHF

V: TRBV11-2
size: -
D: -
J: TRBJ1-1
DNA: TGTGCCAGCAGCTTCAGGAGGGTAAGGGAGAACACTGAAGCTTTCTTT
CDR3: CASSFRRVRENTEAFF

V: TRBV21-1
size: few
D: -
J: TRBJ2-7
DNA: TGTGCCAGCAGCAAAGCCCTAACCTACGAGCAGTACTTC
CDR3: CASSKALTYEQYF

V: TRBV18
size: -
D: -
J: TRBJ1-2
DNA: TGTGCCAGCTCACCAGACTTGCTGTATGGCTACACCTTC
CDR3: CASSPDLLYGYTF

V: TRBV2
size: once
D: -
J: TRBJ2-1
DNA: TGTGCCAGCACGTCCTACAATGAGCAGTTCTTC
CDR3: CASTSYNEQFF

V: TRBV12-5
size: -
D: -
J: TRBJ2-2
DNA: TGTGCTAGTGGTTTGCGAGGCGGGGAGCTGTTTTTT
CDR3: CASGLRGGELFF

V: TRBV7-2
size: -
D: -
J: TRBJ1-5
DNA: TGTGCCAGCACGCCACAGGTTAATCAGCCCCAGCATTTT
CDR3: CASTPQVNQPQHF

V: TRBV19
size: -
D: TRBD1
J: TRBJ1-5
DNA: TGTGCCAGTACCAAGGGACAGGGGGTAGGTAATCAGCCCCAGCATTTT
CDR3: CASTKGQGVGNQPQHF

V: TRBV15
size: -
D: -
J: TRBJ2-7
DNA: TGTGCCACCAGCACGAACCGGGACGAGAGGTACGAGCAGTACTTC
CDR3: CATSTNRDERYEQYF

V: TRBV27
size: -
D: -
J: TRBJ2-7
DNA: TGTGCCAGCAGTTTAAGGACAGTACCCTACGAGCAGTACTTC
CDR3: CASSLRTVPYEQYF

V: TRBV5-1
size: -
D: TRBD1
J: TRBJ1-3
DNA: TGCGCCAGCAGCCTGACAGGGGGGATGAACACCATATATTTT
CDR3: CASSLTGGMNTIYF

V: TRBV6-5
size: -
D: TRBD1
J: TRBJ1-1
DNA: TGTGCCAGCAGTTACTCCTTGGCAGGGGGCGTGGATGGGGCTTTCTTT
CDR3: CASSYSLAGGVDGAFF

V: TRBV7-2
size: -
D: TRBD2
J: TRBJ2-3
DNA: TGTGCCAGCAGCTTAGCTCCAGCGGGAGGGCTACGAAGCACAGATACGCAGTATTTT
CDR3: CASSLAPAGGLRSTDTQYF

V: TRBV25-1
size: -
D: -
J: TRBJ1-4
DNA: TGTGCCAGCAGCGAGAAGCGGCGCCTGACAACTAATGAAAAACTGTTTTTT
CDR3: CASSEKRRLTTNEKLFF

V: TRBV27
size: -
D: TRBD2
J: TRBJ2-7
DNA: TGTGCCAGCAGTATTAGGACTAGCGGGAGGGTCGATGGCTCCGAGCAGTACTTC
CDR3: CASSIRTSGRVDGSEQYF

V: TRBV9
size: -
D: -
J: TRBJ2-3
DNA: TGTGCCAGCAGCTTCCGGACAGTTAGCACAGATACGCAGTATTTT
CDR3: CASSFRTVSTDTQYF

V: TRBV7-2
size: -
D: -
J: TRBJ1-1
DNA: TGTGCCAGCAGCCCAACAAGCATGAACACTGAAGCTTTCTTT
CDR3: CASSPTSMNTEAFF

V: TRBV5-1
size: -
D: -
J: TRBJ2-7
DNA: TGCGCCAGCGGGCGGAGCTCCTACGAGCAGTACTTC
CDR3: CASGRSSYEQYF